This T cell receptor (beta chain) was found in a study of blood T cell repertoires in COVID-19. CDR3 length equals 16 residues. Germline lookup yields CDR1 SGHTA and CDR2 FQGNSA. V was cut by 10 bases and J by 0 bases, with 22 bases left in between. Sequencing was performed with immunoSEQ multiplex PCR; in TCRdb, only in-frame clones are kept and a portion is missing. The repertoire holds roughly 60,000 clones, roughly 87% seen once, with 10% in the top ten. This receptor was taken from a human donor with acute or convalescent COVID-19. The donor label of this sample is uncertain. Sequenced material: peripheral blood. This chain links TRBV7-2 with TRBJ2-7; maybe TRBD2 (6 bases). This chain's CDR3 is CATAGLWSPSSYEQYF. The CDR3 coding sequence is TGTGCCACCGCGGGACTCTGGTCCCCAAGCTCCTACGAGCAGTACTTC.